The 4 T cell receptor beta chains listed next were all sequenced from one sample in a study of radiotherapy plus CTLA-4 blockade in lung cancer. The method was immunoSEQ multiplex PCR; TCRdb's version includes in-frame clones alone and lacks a portion of them. The sample holds about 95,000 clones, about four fifths seen once. The source was peripheral blood, collected from a patient treated with radiotherapy plus ipilimumab. These receptors all come from a human donor with non-small cell lung cancer who had stable disease on radiotherapy plus ipilimumab.

The V call is TRBV30, the J call TRBJ1-6; D perhaps matches TRBD1 (6 bases). The ends were cut back, 4 bases at V and 1 base at J, with 17 bases in the middle. Germline V lookup: CDR1 GTSNPN, CDR2 SVGIG (reference sequence). There are 17 residues in the CDR3. CDR3 nucleotides: TGTGCCTGGAACCGAGAGGGACAATGGTCCTATAATTCACCCCTCCACTTT. This encodes CAWNREGQWSYNSPLHF.

The chain is built from TRBV2 and TRBJ2-5; D assignment may be TRBD1 or TRBD2 (5 bases each). V was trimmed by 2 bases and J by 4 bases, leaving 11 bases between them. Looked up from germline, CDR1 is SNHLY and CDR2 is FYNNEI. The CDR3 loop spans 14 amino acids. Written as DNA, the CDR3 is TGTGCCAGCAGTGAATCAGGGAGTGGAGAGACCCAGTACTTC. Amino acid sequence: CASSESGSGETQYF.

The chain employs TRBV19 and TRBJ1-1; 11 nucleotides match TRBD1. The CDR3 is 16 residues long. The germline gives CDR1 LNHDA, CDR2 SQIVND (reference sequence). V was clipped by 5 bases and J by 0 bases; unmatched bases: 5. In DNA, the CDR3 is TGTGCCAGTAGTTCCCGGACAGGGGGCTTGAACACTGAAGCTTTCTTT. Its translation is CASSSRTGGLNTEAFF.

Here the CDR3 reads CAWTRGAAYEQYF. In DNA, the CDR3 is TGTGCCTGGACCAGGGGGGCCGCCTACGAGCAGTACTTC. The J gene is TRBJ2-7, the V gene TRBV30; maybe TRBD1 (7 bases). Trimming pared 4 bases from V and 2 bases from J, leaving 12 bases between. Germline CDR1 GTSNPN, CDR2 SVGIG (reference sequence). The CDR3 spans 13 residues.